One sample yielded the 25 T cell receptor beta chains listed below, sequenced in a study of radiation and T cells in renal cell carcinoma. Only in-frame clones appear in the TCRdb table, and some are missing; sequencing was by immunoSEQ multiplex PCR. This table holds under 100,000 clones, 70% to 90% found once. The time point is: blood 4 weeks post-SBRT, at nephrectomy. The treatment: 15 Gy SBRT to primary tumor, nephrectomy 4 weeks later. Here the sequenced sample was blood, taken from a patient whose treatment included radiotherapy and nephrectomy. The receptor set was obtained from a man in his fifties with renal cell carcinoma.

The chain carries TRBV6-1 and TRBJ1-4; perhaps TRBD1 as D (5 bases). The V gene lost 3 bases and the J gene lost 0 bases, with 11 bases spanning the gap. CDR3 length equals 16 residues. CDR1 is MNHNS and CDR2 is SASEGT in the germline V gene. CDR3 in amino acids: CASSDRVPSTNEKLFF. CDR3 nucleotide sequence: TGTGCCAGCAGTGACAGGGTCCCATCAACTAATGAAAAACTGTTTTTT.

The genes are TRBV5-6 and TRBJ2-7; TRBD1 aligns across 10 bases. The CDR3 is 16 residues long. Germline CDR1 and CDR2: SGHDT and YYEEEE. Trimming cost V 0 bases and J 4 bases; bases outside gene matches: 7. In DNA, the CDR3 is TGTGCCAGCAGCTTGGCCCCGGACAGGGGGAGTTACGAGCAGTACTTC. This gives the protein CASSLAPDRGSYEQYF.

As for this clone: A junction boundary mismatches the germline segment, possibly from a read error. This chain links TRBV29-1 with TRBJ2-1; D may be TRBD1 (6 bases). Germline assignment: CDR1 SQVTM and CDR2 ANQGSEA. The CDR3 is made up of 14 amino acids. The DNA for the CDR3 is TGCAGCGTTGATCGGGCAGGGATAGGGGGATCGCCGCTCTTC. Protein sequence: CSVDRAGIGGSPLF.

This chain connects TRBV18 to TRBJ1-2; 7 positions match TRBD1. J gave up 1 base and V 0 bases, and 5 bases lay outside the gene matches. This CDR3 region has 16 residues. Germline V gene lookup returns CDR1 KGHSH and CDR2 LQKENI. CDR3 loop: CASSPPGTDYNYGYTF. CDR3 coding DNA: TGTGCCAGCTCACCACCCGGGACAGACTATAACTATGGCTACACCTTC.

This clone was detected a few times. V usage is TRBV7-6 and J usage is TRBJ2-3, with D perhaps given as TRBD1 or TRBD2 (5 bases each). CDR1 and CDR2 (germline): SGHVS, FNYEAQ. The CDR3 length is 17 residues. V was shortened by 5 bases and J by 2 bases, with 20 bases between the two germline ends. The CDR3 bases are TGTGCCAGCAGCCTACACGCGGCGAGGGGTAACACAGATACGCAGTATTTT. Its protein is CASSLHAARGNTDTQYF.

CDR3 sequence: CASSRDREGTEAFF. For the CDR3, the DNA is TGTGCCAGCAGTAGGGACAGGGAAGGCACTGAAGCTTTCTTT. This rearrangement joins TRBV27 to TRBJ1-1; 9 positions match TRBD1. Trimming removed 5 bases from V and 4 bases from J; junction bases left unmatched: 5. CDR3 size: 14 residues. The V gene's germline CDR1 is MNHEY and CDR2 SMNVEV (reference sequence).

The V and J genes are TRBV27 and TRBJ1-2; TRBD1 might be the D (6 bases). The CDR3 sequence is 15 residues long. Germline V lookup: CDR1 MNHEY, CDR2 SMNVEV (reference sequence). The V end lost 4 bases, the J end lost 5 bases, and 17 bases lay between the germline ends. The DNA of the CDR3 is TGTGCCAGCAGTTCACCTGGTGGGGGGGCGTATGGCTACACCTTC. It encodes CASSSPGGGAYGYTF.

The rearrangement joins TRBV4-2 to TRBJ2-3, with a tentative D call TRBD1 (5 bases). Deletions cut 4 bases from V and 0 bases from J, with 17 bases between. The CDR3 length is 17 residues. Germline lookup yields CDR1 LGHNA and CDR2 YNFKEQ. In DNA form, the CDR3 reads TGTGCCAGCAGCCCCTCTGGGGCGGATACTAGCACAGATACGCAGTATTTT. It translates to CASSPSGADTSTDTQYF.

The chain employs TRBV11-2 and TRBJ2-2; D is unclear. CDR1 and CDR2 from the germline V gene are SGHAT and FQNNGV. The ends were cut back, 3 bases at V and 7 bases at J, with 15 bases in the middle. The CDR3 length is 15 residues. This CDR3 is CASSFSSWVHGELFF. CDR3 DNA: TGTGCCAGCAGCTTTAGTTCCTGGGTTCACGGGGAGCTGTTTTTT.

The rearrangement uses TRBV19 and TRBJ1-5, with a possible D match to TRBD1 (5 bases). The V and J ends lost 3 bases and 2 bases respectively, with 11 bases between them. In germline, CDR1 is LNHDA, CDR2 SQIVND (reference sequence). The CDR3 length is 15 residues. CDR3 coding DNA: TGTGCCAGTAGTATTTCGACGGGGCGCAATCAGCCCCAGCATTTT. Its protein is CASSISTGRNQPQHF.

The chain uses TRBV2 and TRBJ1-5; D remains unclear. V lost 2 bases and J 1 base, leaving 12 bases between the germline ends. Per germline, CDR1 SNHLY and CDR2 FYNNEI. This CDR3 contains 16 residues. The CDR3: CASSELGPGSNQPQHF. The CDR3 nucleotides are TGTGCCAGCAGTGAATTAGGTCCGGGAAGCAATCAGCCCCAGCATTTT.

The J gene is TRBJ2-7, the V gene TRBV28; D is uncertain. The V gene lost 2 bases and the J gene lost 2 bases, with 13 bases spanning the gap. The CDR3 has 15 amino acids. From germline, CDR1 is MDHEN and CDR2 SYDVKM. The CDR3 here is CASSLTGPFPYEQYF. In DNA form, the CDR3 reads TGTGCCAGCAGTTTAACCGGGCCCTTCCCCTACGAGCAGTACTTC.

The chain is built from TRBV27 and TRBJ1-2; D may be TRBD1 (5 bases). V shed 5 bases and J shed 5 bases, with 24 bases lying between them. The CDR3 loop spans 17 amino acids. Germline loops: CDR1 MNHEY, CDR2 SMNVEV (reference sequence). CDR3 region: CASSPTGHFEQAYGYTF. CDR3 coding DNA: TGTGCCAGCAGTCCGACCGGACACTTCGAACAGGCTTATGGCTACACCTTC.

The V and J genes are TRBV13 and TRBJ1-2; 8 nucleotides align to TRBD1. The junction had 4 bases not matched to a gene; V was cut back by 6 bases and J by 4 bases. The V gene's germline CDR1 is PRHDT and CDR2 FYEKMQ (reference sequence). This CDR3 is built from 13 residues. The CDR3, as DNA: TGTGCCAGCAGGGACAGGGCCCCCTATGGCTACACCTTC. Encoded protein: CASRDRAPYGYTF.

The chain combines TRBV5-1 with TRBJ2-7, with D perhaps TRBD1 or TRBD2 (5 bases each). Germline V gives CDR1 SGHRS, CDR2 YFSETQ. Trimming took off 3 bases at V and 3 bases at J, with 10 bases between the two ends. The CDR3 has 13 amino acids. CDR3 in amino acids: CASSYGDGYEQYF. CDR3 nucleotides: TGCGCCAGCAGCTATGGGGACGGCTACGAGCAGTACTTC.

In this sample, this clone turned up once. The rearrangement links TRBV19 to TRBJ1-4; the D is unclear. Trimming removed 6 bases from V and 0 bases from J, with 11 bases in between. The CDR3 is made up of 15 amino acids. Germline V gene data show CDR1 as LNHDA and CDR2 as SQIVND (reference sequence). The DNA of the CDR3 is TGTGCCAGTAGGAGGACGGAAACAACTAATGAAAAACTGTTTTTT. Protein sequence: CASRRTETTNEKLFF.

The DNA of the CDR3 is TGTGCCAGCACCGTTGTTACAGGGGGCGACAGCAATCAGCCCCAGCATTTT. Translation: CASTVVTGGDSNQPQHF. The V gene is TRBV5-8, the J gene TRBJ1-5; TRBD1 aligns across 9 bases. The germline V gene has CDR1 SGHTS and CDR2 YDEGEE. Unmatched junction bases numbered 11, after V lost 6 bases and J lost 1 base. CDR3 size: 17 residues.

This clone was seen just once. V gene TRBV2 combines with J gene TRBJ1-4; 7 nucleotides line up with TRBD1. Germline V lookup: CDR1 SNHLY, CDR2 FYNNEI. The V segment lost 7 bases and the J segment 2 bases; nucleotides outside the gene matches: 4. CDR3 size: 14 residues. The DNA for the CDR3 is TGTGCCAGCAATACACAGGGGACTAATGAAAAACTGTTTTTT. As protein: CASNTQGTNEKLFF.

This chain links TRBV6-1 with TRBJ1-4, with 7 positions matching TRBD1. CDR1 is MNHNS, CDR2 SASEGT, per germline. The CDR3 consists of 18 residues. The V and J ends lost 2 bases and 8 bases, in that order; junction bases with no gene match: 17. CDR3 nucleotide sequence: TGTGCCAGCAGTGAACTTTCCTCGGGAGACAGGGTCGGGGAAAAACTGTTTTTT. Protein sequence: CASSELSSGDRVGEKLFF.

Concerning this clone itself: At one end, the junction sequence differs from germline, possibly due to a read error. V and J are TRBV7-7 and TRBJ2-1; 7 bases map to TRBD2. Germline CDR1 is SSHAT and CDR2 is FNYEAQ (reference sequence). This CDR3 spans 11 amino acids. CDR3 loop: CASSGGDEQFF. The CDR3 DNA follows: TGTGCTAGCAGTGGGGGGGATGAGCAGTTCTTC.

This CDR3 is CAWRYRVRVWATNEKLFF. CDR3 bases: TGTGCCTGGAGGTATAGGGTCCGGGTATGGGCAACTAATGAAAAACTGTTTTTT. V and J are TRBV30 and TRBJ1-4, with D unresolved. The germline gives CDR1 GTSNPN, CDR2 SVGIG (reference sequence). Trimming pared 3 bases from V and 0 bases from J, leaving 20 bases between. The CDR3 is made up of 18 amino acids.

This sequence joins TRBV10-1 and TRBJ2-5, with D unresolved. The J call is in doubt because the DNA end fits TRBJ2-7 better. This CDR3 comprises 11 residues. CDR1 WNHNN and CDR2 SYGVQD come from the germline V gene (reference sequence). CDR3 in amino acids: CASSDNYEQYF. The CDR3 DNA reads TGCGCCAGCAGTGATAACTACGAGCAGTACTTC.

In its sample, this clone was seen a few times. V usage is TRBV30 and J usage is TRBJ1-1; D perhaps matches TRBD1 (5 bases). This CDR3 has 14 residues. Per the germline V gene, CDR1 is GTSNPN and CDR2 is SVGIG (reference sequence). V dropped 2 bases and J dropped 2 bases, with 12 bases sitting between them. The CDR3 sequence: CAWSPGLSNTEAFF. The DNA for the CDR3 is TGTGCCTGGAGTCCAGGGCTGAGTAACACTGAAGCTTTCTTT.

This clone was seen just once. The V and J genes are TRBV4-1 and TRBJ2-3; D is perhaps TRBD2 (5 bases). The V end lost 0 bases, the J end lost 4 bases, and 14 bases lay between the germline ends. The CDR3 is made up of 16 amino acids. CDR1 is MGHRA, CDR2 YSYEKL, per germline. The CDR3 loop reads CASSQDYGLAADTQYF. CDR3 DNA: TGCGCCAGCAGCCAAGACTACGGGCTAGCAGCAGATACGCAGTATTTT.

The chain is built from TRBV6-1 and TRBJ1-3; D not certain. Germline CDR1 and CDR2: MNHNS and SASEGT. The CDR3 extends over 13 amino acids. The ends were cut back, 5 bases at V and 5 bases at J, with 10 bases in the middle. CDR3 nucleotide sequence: TGTGCCAGCAGTCCCCCCGAGAGAAACACCATATATTTT. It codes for CASSPPERNTIYF.